This T cell receptor (beta chain) was documented in a study of CD8 T cells in Susac syndrome. Broader study findings: It was acknowledged in the study that its TCR sequencing and HLA analysis involved a relatively small number of individuals.

As regards this clonotype: The antigen is not known.

There are 12 residues in the CDR3. Trimming stripped 3 bases from V and 4 bases from J, with 10 bases between. The germline gives CDR1 DFQATT, CDR2 SNEGSKA (reference sequence). With random hexamers, reverse transcription was performed on 0.5 to 1 ug of RNA. Amplification of TCR beta CDR3 was carried out by immunoSEQ multiplex PCR, which covered 54 Vbeta and 13 Jbeta segments. Each CDR3 protein is one row after TCRdb ran MiXCR on the immunoSEQ multiplex PCR reads. The sample consists of some 300,000 distinct CDR3 sequences, about 82% of them appearing once. FACS was used to enrich TEMRA cells, whereas the CD8+ and CD4+ T cells were obtained by negative isolation.

This sequence originates from a human donor with multiple sclerosis. The V call is TRBV20-1, the J call TRBJ2-7; the D is unclear. Specimen: CD8+ T cells from PBMCs. CDR3 protein: CSARPTVYEQYF. CDR3 in DNA: TGCAGTGCTAGGCCGACTGTTTACGAGCAGTACTTC.